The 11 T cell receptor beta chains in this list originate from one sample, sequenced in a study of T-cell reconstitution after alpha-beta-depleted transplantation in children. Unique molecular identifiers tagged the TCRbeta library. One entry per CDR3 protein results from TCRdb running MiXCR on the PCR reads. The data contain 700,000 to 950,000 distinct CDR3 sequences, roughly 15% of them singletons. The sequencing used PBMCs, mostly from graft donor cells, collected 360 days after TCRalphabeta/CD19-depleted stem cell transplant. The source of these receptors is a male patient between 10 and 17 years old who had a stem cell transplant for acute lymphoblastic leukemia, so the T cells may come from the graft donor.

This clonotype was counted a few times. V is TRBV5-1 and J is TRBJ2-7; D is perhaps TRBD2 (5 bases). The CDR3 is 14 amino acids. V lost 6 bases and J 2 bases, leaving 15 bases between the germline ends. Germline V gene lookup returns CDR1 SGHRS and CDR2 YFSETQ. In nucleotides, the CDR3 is TGCGCCAGCAAGTACAGCGGTGACGCCTACGAGCAGTACTTC. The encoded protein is CASKYSGDAYEQYF. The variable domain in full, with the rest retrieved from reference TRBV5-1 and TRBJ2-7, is KAGVTQTPRYLIKTRGQQVTLSCSPISGHRSVSWYQQTPGQGLQFLFEYFSETQRNKGNFPGRFSGRQFSNSRSEMNVSTLELGDSALYLCASKYSGDAYEQYFGPGTRLTVT.

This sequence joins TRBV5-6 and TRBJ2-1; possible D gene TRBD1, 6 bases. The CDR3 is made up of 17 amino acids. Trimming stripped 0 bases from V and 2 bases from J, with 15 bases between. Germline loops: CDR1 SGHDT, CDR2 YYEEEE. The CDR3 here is CASSLVGATGPYNEQFF. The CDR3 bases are TGTGCCAGCAGCTTGGTGGGGGCAACCGGGCCCTACAATGAGCAGTTCTTC.

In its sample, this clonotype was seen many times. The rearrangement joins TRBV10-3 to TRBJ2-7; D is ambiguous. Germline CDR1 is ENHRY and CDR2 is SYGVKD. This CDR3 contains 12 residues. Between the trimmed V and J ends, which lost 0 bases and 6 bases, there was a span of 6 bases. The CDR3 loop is CAISESTAEQYF. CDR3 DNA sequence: TGTGCCATCAGTGAGTCGACGGCCGAGCAGTACTTC.

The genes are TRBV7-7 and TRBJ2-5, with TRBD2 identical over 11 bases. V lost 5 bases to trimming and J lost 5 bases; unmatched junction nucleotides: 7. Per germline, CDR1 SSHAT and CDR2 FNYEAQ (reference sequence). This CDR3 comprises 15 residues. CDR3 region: CASSRTSGRSETQYF. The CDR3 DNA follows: TGTGCCAGCAGCCGAACTAGCGGGAGATCGGAGACCCAGTACTTC.

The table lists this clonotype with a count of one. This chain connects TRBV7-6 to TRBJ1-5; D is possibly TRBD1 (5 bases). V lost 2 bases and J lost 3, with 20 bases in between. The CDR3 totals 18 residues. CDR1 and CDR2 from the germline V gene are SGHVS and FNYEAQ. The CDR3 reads CASSLLRPDRGPNQPQHF. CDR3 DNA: TGTGCCAGCAGCTTATTACGGCCCGATAGGGGTCCCAATCAGCCCCAGCATTTT.

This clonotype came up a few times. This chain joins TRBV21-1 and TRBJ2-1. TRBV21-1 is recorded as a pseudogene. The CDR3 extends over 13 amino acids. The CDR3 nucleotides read TGTGCCAGCAGCAGGAGACCGTACAATGAGCAGTTCTTC. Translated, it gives CASSRRPYNEQFF.

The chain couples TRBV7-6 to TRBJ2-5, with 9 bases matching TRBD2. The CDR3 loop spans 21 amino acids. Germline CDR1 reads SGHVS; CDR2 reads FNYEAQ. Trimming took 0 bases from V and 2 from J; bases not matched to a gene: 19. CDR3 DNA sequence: TGTGCCAGCAGCTTAGCCCTTCGTCGCGGGAGGGAGATCCCCCCACAAGAGACCCAGTACTTC. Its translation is CASSLALRRGREIPPQETQYF.

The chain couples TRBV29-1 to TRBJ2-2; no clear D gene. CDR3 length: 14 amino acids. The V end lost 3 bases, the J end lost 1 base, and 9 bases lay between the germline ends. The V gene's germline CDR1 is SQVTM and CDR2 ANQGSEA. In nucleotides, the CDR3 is TGCAGCGTTGATTTGTTGCAGAACACCGGGGAGCTGTTTTTT. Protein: CSVDLLQNTGELFF.

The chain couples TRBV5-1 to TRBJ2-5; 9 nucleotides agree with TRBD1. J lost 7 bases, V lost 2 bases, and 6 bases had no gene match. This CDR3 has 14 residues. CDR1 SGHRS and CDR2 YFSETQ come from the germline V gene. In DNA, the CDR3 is TGCGCCAGCAGCTTCGACAGGGGGGACGGGACCCAGTACTTC. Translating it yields CASSFDRGDGTQYF. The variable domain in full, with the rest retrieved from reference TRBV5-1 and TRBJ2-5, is KAGVTQTPRYLIKTRGQQVTLSCSPISGHRSVSWYQQTPGQGLQFLFEYFSETQRNKGNFPGRFSGRQFSNSRSEMNVSTLELGDSALYLCASSFDRGDGTQYFGPGTRLLVL.

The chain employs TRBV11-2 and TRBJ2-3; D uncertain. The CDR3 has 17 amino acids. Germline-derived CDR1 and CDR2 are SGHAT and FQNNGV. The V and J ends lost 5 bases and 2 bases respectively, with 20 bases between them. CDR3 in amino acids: CASSRYAPGIATDTQYF. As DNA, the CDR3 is TGTGCCAGCAGCCGCTATGCCCCTGGAATTGCCACAGATACGCAGTATTTT.

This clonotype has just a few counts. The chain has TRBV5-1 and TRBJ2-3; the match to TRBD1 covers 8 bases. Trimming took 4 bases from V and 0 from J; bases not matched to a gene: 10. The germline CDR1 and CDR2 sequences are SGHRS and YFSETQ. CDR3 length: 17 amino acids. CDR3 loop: CASSPSQGAISTDTQYF. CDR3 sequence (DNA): TGCGCCAGCAGCCCGTCGCAGGGGGCTATCAGCACAGATACGCAGTATTTT.